This note documents a single T cell receptor (beta chain) sequence. This clone's antigen is unknown. No quality values exist for individual bases; no much larger clone is one base distant. The trial excluded patients who had a history of autoimmune disease or were on systemic immunosuppression. Peripheral blood for TCR sequencing was drawn from every dose cohort at baseline, at cycle 4 day 1 and at cycle 7 day 1. The samples were drawn from a first-in-human, open-label, multicenter phase I dose-escalation trial of ivuxolimab. Adults with locally advanced or metastatic melanoma, renal cell carcinoma, hepatocellular carcinoma or head and neck squamous cell carcinoma were enrolled in the trial. Before TCR sequencing, CD4+ and CD8+ T cells were separately sorted from peripheral blood. Trimming costs V 2 bases and J 4 bases, and their ends lie 15 bases apart. From the germline V gene, CDR1 is SGHTA and CDR2 is FQGNSA. CDR3 length: 15 amino acids, cysteine to phenylalanine. Only the CDR3 DNA is retained, 45 bases long and in frame from the first base.

To sequence the TCRbeta CDR3 region, genomic DNA was isolated from the sorted cells. TCRbeta CDR3 regions were sequenced using the immunoSEQ Assay. TCRdb re-hosts the immuneACCESS table, in-frame sequences only. Its copies lack some clones; in the studies checked, an unresolved V gene accounts for under half of them, and the cause for the rest is not known. The table for this sample lists fewer than 85,000 clones; nearly 90% of them were counted only once. The ten largest clones add up to over 2.5% of the sample. The data are from a study of OX40 agonist ivuxolimab in advanced cancers. Looking at the study overall: The costimulatory receptor OX40 (CD134) was targeted by ivuxolimab, a fully human IgG2 agonistic monoclonal antibody. Intravenous ivuxolimab was administered to patients every 2 weeks at six dose levels: 0.01, 0.1, 0.3, 1.5, 3 and 10 mg/kg. Prior anti-PD-1, anti-PD-L1 or anti-CTLA-4 therapy was permitted, and checkpoint inhibitors had been received by about 36% of dose-escalation patients. The point of sequencing TCRbeta in the periphery was to test whether ivuxolimab changed TCR sequence diversity and drove clonal T-cell expansion. Partial responses occurred in three dose-escalation patients, of whom one had hepatocellular carcinoma and two had cutaneous melanoma. In the dose-escalation cohort, approximately 82% of patients were male, and the mean age was approximately 60 years, with a range of roughly 23 to 85. Of the approximately 50 dose-escalation patients, hepatocellular carcinoma was present in about 20, melanoma in around 15, renal cell carcinoma in 9 and head and neck cancer in 9. The paper reports the monotherapy dose-escalation portion (N ≈ 50 patients) of the phase I ivuxolimab trial.

The paper's findings and limits, for the study overall: After ivuxolimab, more expanded clones were found on average in CD8+ T cells than in CD4+ T cells. Low levels of normalized T-cell clonal expansion were also seen in some patients who did not respond. Clonal expansion of both CD4+ and CD8+ blood T cells was observed from baseline to week 6 at doses 0.1 to 3.0 mg/kg. In the 0.1-3.0 mg/kg groups, partial responders had among the lowest normalized peripheral clonal expansion, particularly in CD8+ T cells. Which antigens the clonally expanded peripheral T cells were specific for was not determined.

This sequence originates from an adult with an advanced solid tumor such as melanoma, head and neck, liver or kidney cancer. The receptor chain draws on TRBV7-2 and TRBJ2-7; TRBD2 might be the D gene, on 7 matching bases. Specimen: CD4+ or CD8+ T cells sorted from blood, collected in a trial of the OX40 agonist ivuxolimab. CDR3 sequence: CASSLRRAGAYEQYF. The DNA sequence is as follows: TGTGCCAGCAGCTTACGTCGCGCGGGGGCATACGAGCAGTACTTC.